This paragraph covers one T cell receptor (beta chain) sequence. These data come from a study of blood T cell repertoires in COVID-19. There are 14 residues in the CDR3. Germline CDR1 reads SGDLS; CDR2 reads YYNGEE. V was shortened by 2 bases and J by 0 bases, with 8 bases between the two germline ends. TCRdb's table, derived via immunoSEQ multiplex PCR, lists solely in-frame clones and lacks some. The repertoire holds approximately 280,000 clones, 89% seen once, with roughly 2.2% in the top ten. This chain links TRBV9 with TRBJ2-5; no firm D call. The TCR originated in a man aged 45 to 65 with acute or convalescent COVID-19. The sequenced sample was peripheral blood. CDR3 coding DNA: TGTGCCAGCAGCGTTTCAGATTACCAAGAGACCCAGTACTTC. Translating it yields CASSVSDYQETQYF.